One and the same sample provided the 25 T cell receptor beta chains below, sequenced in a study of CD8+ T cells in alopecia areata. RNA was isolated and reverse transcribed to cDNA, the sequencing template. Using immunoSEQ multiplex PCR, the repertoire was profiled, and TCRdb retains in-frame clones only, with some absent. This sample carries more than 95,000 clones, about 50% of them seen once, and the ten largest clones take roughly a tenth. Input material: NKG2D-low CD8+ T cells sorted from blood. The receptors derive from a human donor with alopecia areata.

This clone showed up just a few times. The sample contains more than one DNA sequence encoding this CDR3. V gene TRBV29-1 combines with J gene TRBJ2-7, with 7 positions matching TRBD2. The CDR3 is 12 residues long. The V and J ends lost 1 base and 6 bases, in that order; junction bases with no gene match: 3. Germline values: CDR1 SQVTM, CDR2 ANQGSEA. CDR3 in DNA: TGCAGCGTTGAAGGAACGGGGGGCGAGCAGTACTTC. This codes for CSVEGTGGEQYF.

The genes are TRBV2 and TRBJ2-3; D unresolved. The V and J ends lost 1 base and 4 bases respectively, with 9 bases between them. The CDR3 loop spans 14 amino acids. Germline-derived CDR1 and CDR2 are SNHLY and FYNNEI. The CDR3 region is CASSEVGSADTQYF. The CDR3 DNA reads TGTGCCAGCAGTGAAGTTGGCAGCGCAGATACGCAGTATTTT.

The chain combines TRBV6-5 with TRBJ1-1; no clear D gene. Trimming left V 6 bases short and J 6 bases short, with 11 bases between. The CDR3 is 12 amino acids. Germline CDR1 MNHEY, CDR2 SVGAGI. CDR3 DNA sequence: TGTGCCAGCAGCGCACCGGGCGCTGAAGCTTTCTTT. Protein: CASSAPGAEAFF.

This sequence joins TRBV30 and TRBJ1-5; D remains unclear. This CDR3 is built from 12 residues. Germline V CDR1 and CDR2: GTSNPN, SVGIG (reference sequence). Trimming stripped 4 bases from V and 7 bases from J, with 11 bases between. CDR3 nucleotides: TGTGCCTGGAATTTGGCTGACCAGCCCCAGCATTTT. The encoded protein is CAWNLADQPQHF.

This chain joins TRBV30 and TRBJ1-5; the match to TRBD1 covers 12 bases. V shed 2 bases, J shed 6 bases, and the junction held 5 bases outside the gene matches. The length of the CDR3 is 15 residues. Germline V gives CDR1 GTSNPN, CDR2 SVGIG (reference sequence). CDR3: CAWSPGTGGFQPQHF. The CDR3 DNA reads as TGTGCCTGGAGTCCCGGGACAGGGGGCTTTCAGCCCCAGCATTTT.

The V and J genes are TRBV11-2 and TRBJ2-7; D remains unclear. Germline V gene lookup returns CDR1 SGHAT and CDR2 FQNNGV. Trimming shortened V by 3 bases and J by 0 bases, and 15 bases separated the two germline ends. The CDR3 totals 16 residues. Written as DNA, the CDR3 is TGTGCCAGCAGCTTCCTCTTAGACGTGAGCTCCTACGAGCAGTACTTC. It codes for CASSFLLDVSSYEQYF. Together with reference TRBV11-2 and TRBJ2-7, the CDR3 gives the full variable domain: EAGVAQSPRYKIIEKRQSVAFWCNPISGHATLYWYQQILGQGPKLLIQFQNNGVVDDSQLPKDRFSAERLKGVDSTLKIQPAKLEDSAVYLCASSFLLDVSSYEQYFGPGTRLTVT.

CDR3 sequence (DNA): TGTGCCTGGAGTGCGCTTTCAACAGCCGCCAAAGTTTTTAGTGCCACAGATACGCAGTATTTT. Amino acid sequence: CAWSALSTAAKVFSATDTQYF. V usage is TRBV30 and J usage is TRBJ2-3; unclear D gene. Germline assignment: CDR1 GTSNPN and CDR2 SVGIG (reference sequence). The CDR3 runs 21 residues. Trimming shortened V by 1 base and J by 2 bases, and 31 bases separated the two germline ends.

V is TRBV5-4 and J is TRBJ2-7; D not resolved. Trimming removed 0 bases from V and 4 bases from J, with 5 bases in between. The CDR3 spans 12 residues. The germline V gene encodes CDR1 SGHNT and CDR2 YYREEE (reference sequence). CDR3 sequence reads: CASSLETYEQYF. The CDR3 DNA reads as TGTGCCAGCAGCTTGGAGACTTACGAGCAGTACTTC.

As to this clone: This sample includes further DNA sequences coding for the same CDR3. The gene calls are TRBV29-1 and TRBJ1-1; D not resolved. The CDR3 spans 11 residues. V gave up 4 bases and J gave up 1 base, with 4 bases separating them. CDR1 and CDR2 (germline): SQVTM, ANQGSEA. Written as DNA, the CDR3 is TGCAGCGTTGTCAGGAACACTGAAGCTTTCTTT. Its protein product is CSVVRNTEAFF.

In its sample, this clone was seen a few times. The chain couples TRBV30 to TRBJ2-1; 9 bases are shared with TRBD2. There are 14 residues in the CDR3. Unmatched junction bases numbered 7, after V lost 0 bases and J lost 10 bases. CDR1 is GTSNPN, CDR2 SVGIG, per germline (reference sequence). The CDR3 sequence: CAWSVLLAGSEQFF. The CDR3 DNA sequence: TGTGCCTGGAGTGTACTGCTAGCGGGAAGCGAGCAGTTCTTC.

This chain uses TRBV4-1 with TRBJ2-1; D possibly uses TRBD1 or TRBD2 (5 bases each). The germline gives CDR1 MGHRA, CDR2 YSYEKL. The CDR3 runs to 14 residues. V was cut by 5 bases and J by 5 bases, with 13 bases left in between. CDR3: CASSSSRADNEQFF. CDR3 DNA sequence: TGCGCCAGCAGCTCTAGCAGGGCCGACAATGAGCAGTTCTTC.

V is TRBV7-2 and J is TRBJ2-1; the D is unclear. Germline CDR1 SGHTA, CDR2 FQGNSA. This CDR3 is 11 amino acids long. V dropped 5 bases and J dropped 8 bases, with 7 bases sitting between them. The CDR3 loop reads CASSLGHEQFF. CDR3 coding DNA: TGTGCCAGCAGCCTCGGGCATGAGCAGTTCTTC.

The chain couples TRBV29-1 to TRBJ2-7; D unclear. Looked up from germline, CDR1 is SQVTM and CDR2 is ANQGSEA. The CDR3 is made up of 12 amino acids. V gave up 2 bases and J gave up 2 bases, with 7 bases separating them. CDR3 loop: CSVEISPYEQYF. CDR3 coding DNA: TGCAGCGTTGAAATCTCCCCCTACGAGCAGTACTTC.

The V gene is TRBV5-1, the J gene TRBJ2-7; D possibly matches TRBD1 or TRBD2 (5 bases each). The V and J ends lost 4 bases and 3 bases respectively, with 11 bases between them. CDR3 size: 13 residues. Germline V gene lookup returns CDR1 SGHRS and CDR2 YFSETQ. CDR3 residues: CASSLWDGYEQYF. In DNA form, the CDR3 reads TGCGCCAGCAGCCTATGGGACGGCTACGAGCAGTACTTC.

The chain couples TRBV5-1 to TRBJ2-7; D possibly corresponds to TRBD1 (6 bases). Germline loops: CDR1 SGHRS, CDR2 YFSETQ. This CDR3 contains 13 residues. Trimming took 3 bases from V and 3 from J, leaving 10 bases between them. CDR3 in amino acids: CASSWTVNYEQYF. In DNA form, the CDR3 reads TGCGCCAGCAGCTGGACAGTCAACTACGAGCAGTACTTC.

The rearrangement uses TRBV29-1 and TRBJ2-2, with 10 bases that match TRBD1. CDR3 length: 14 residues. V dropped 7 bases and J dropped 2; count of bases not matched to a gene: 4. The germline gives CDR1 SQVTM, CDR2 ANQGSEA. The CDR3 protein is CSALTGGNTGELFF. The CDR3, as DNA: TGCAGCGCCTTGACAGGGGGCAACACCGGGGAGCTGTTTTTT.

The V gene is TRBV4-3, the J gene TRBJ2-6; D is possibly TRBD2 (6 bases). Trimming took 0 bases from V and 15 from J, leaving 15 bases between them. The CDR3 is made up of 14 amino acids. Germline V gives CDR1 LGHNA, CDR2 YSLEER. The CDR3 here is CASSQESSGSPLTF. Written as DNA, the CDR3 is TGCGCCAGCAGCCAAGAAAGTAGCGGCAGCCCCCTGACTTTC.

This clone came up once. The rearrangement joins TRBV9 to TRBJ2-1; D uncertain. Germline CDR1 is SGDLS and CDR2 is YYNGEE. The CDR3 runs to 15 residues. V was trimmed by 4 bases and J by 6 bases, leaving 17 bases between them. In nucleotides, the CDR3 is TGTGCCAGCAGCCCATCAGGCACCCAAGGCAATGAGCAGTTCTTC. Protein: CASSPSGTQGNEQFF.

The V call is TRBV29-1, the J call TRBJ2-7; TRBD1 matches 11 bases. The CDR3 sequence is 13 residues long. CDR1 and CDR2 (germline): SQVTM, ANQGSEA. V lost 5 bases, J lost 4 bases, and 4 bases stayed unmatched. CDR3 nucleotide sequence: TGCAGCGTTAGGACAGGGGGCGGTTACGAGCAGTACTTC. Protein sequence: CSVRTGGGYEQYF.

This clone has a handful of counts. For the CDR3, the DNA is TGTGCCAGCAGCCTGCCAGGCCAAGAGACCCAGTACTTC. Its protein product is CASSLPGQETQYF. The chain couples TRBV7-9 to TRBJ2-5; D uncertain. The V gene lost 5 bases and the J gene lost 1 base, with 8 bases spanning the gap. The CDR3 loop spans 13 amino acids. In germline, CDR1 is SEHNR, CDR2 FQNEAQ (reference sequence).

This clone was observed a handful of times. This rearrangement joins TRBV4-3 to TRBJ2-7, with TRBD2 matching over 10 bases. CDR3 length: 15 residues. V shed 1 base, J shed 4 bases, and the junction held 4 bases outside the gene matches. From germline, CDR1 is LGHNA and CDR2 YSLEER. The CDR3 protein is CASSQVGTSVYEQYF. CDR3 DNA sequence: TGCGCCAGCAGCCAAGTGGGGACTAGCGTTTACGAGCAGTACTTC.

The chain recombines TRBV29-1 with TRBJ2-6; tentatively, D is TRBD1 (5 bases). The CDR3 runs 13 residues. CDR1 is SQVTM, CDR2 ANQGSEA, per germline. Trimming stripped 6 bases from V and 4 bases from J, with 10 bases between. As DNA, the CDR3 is TGCAGCGTCAGGGAACTAGGGGCCAACGTCCTGACTTTC. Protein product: CSVRELGANVLTF.

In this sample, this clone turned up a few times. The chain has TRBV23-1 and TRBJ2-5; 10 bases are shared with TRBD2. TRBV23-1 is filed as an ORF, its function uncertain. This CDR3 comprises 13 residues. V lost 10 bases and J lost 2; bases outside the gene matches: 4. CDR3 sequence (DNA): TGCGCCAACCGGACTAGCGGACAAGAGACCCAGTACTTC. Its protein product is CANRTSGQETQYF.

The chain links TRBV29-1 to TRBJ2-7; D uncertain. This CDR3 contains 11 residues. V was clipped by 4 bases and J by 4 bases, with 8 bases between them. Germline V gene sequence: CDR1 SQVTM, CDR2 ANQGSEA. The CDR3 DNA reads TGCAGCGTTGTGAGGTTGTACGAGCAGTACTTC. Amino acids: CSVVRLYEQYF.

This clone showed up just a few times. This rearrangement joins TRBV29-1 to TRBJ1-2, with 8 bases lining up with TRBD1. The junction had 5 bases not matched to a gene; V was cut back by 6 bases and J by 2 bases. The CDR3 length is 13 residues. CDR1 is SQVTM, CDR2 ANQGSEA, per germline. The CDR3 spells CSVHRGENYGYTF. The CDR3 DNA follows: TGCAGCGTCCACAGGGGGGAGAACTATGGCTACACCTTC.